A selection of T cell receptor beta chains follows, all from one sample in a study of T cells expressing NK-cell markers. Following a re-call of the 5' RACE reads, TCRdb has one entry per CDR3 protein and lacks DNA. The data show some 280,000 distinct CDR3 sequences, and the top ten clones hold approximately 0.41%. What was sequenced was blood T cells: a sorted CD56 or NKG2C T cell subset, CD4+ or CD8+ T cells, or bulk PBMC T cells (not recorded which). Receptors were obtained from a young man in good health. Both conserved end residues are part of each CDR3. The order of the fields is J gene, V gene, CDR3 protein.

>TRBJ2-1|TRBV13
CASSVIAGVIYNEQFF
>TRBJ1-4|TRBV18
CASSPSEGEKLFF
>TRBJ2-3|TRBV6-4
CASSRSTGLAANPLRTDTQYF
>TRBJ1-6|TRBV4-2
CASSRQPRDIRSYNSPLHF
>TRBJ1-6|TRBV13
CASSRRAPGSPLHF
>TRBJ2-4|TRBV12-3/TRBV12-4
CASSLASWAGKNIQYF
>TRBJ2-3|TRBV5-1
CASSLSAGLEIHTQYF
>TRBJ1-2|TRBV29-1
CSVLPVQLSYGYTF
>TRBJ2-4|TRBV18
CASSKLSSKNIQYF
>TRBJ2-7|TRBV20-1
CSAPPTSGSIYEQYF
>TRBJ2-3|TRBV29-1
CSVRGRVADTQYF